The 30 T cell receptor beta chains reported below all come from one sample, sequenced in a study of control samples from healthy donors and cancer patients. Profiling relied on immunoSEQ multiplex PCR, and the TCRdb table lists in-frame clones only, not all of them. The data show about 50,000 clones, around nine tenths seen once. Source material: PBMCs. All receptors come from a man aged 50-59 years with head and neck cancer.

The DNA of the CDR3 is TGCGCCAGCAGCTTGGAAGAAGCGGGAGTCGACGGGGAGCTGTTTTTT. It codes for CASSLEEAGVDGELFF. J is TRBJ2-2 and V is TRBV5-1; TRBD2 agrees at 8 bases. The germline CDR1 and CDR2 sequences are SGHRS and YFSETQ. V lost 0 bases to trimming and J lost 7 bases; unmatched junction nucleotides: 8. The CDR3 is 16 amino acids.

This clone was seen just once. The chain couples TRBV2 to TRBJ1-2; no firm D call. CDR3 size: 14 residues. The germline gives CDR1 SNHLY, CDR2 FYNNEI. V lost 0 bases to trimming and J lost 6 bases, with 11 bases between them. The CDR3 DNA follows: TGTGCCAGCAGTGAAGCGCGCCGGAGGGATGGCTACACCTTC. Translating it yields CASSEARRRDGYTF.

This chain joins TRBV5-4 and TRBJ2-2; 7 bases agree with TRBD1. CDR1 and CDR2 from the germline V gene are SGHNT and YYREEE (reference sequence). The CDR3 has 14 residues. Trimming at V came to 4 bases and at J to 6 bases, leaving 6 bases not matched to a gene. In DNA, the CDR3 is TGTGCCAGCAGCAAGGGACAGATACCCGGGGAGCTGTTTTTT. Translated: CASSKGQIPGELFF.

The chain carries TRBV6-2 or TRBV6-3 and TRBJ2-7; 8 positions agree with TRBD1. CDR3 length equals 18 residues. V lost 4 bases, J lost 2 bases, and 16 bases stayed unmatched. Germline V CDR1 and CDR2: MNHEY, SVGEGT. In DNA form, the CDR3 reads TGTGCCAGCAGTTCCCCGACACCGAAAACGGGACAGGCCTACGAGCAGTACTTC. Translating it yields CASSSPTPKTGQAYEQYF.

This clone appeared once. The V call is TRBV28, the J call TRBJ1-5; tentative D call: TRBD1 (5 bases). The CDR3 totals 14 residues. V lost 3 bases to trimming and J lost 7 bases, with 13 bases between them. Germline values: CDR1 MDHEN, CDR2 SYDVKM. CDR3 coding DNA: TGTGCCAGCAGTTTGGTGCAGGGCAGACAGCCCCAGCATTTT. It yields the protein CASSLVQGRQPQHF.

On this clone: Other DNA sequences of this sample code for an identical CDR3. The chain couples TRBV3-1 (or the pseudogene TRBV3-2) to TRBJ2-7; a weak D match, TRBD2 (7 bases). CDR1 is LGHDT, CDR2 YNNKEL, per germline (reference sequence). CDR3 length equals 14 residues. Trimming shortened V by 1 base and J by 4 bases, and 11 bases separated the two germline ends. The CDR3, as DNA: TGTGCCAGCAGCCAAGGGCGGGGGCCTTACGAGCAGTACTTC. It codes for CASSQGRGPYEQYF.

Of note for this clone: The same CDR3 is also encoded by other DNA sequences in this sample. The chain carries TRBV7-3 and TRBJ2-7, with 7 bases identical to TRBD2. CDR3 length: 15 amino acids. CDR1 is SGHTA and CDR2 is FQGTGA in the germline V gene. V gave up 0 bases and J gave up 1 base; unmatched junction bases: 3. CDR3 residues: CASSLTGGSSYEQYF. Here the CDR3 DNA reads TGTGCCAGCAGCTTAACGGGGGGGAGTTCCTACGAGCAGTACTTC.

The rearrangement uses TRBV30 and TRBJ2-6; the D is unclear. The CDR3 covers 15 residues. The germline V and J ends were trimmed by 2 bases and 4 bases, with 12 bases remaining between them. Germline V gene sequence: CDR1 GTSNPN, CDR2 SVGIG (reference sequence). As DNA, the CDR3 is TGTGCCTGGAGTAACTGGGCCTCCGGGGCCAACGTCCTGACTTTC. Translation: CAWSNWASGANVLTF.

The chain recombines TRBV29-1 with TRBJ1-4; D is unresolved. Trimming took 1 base from V and 3 from J, leaving 9 bases between them. The CDR3 loop spans 14 amino acids. The germline gives CDR1 SQVTM, CDR2 ANQGSEA. In DNA, the CDR3 is TGCAGCGTTGAAGGATCCGGGCCTAATGAAAAACTGTTTTTT. Amino acids: CSVEGSGPNEKLFF. Drawing the rest from reference TRBV29-1 and TRBJ1-4, the complete variable domain is SAVISQKPSRDICQRGTSLTIQCQVDSQVTMMFWYRQQPGQSLTLIATANQGSEATYESGFVIDKFPISRPNLTFSTLTVSNMSPEDSSIYLCSVEGSGPNEKLFFGSGTQLSVL.

The rearrangement joins TRBV6-4 to TRBJ2-3; a possible D gene is TRBD2 (5 bases). Trimming cost V 4 bases and J 2 bases, with 13 bases left between them. Germline CDR1 is MRHNA and CDR2 is SNTAGT. This CDR3 has 15 residues. This CDR3 reads CASSVNGIYTDTQYF. CDR3 sequence (DNA): TGTGCCAGCAGTGTAAACGGGATCTACACAGATACGCAGTATTTT.

V usage is TRBV15 and J usage is TRBJ1-2; D gene unclear. Germline values: CDR1 LNHNV, CDR2 YYDKDF (reference sequence). The CDR3 loop spans 15 amino acids. The V end was cut by 0 bases, the J end by 1 base, with 9 bases between. This CDR3 reads CATSRDRGSNYGYTF. The CDR3, as DNA: TGTGCCACCAGCAGAGATCGCGGCAGTAACTATGGCTACACCTTC.

This clone has only one observation. The J gene is TRBJ2-2, the V gene TRBV25-1, with TRBD2 matching over 11 bases. Looked up from germline, CDR1 is MGHDK and CDR2 is SYGVNS. Trimming took 2 bases from V and 6 from J; bases not matched to a gene: 8. The CDR3 extends over 17 amino acids. The CDR3 reads CASSEVGRLAGPGELFF. CDR3 DNA: TGTGCCAGCAGTGAAGTTGGGCGACTAGCGGGACCCGGGGAGCTGTTTTTT. The complete variable domain, with remaining parts taken from reference TRBV25-1 and TRBJ2-2, reads EADIYQTPRYLVIGTGKKITLECSQTMGHDKMYWYQQDPGMELHLIHYSYGVNSTEKGDLSSESTVSRIRTEHFPLTLESARPSHTSQYLCASSEVGRLAGPGELFFGEGSRLTVL.

J is TRBJ2-1 and V is TRBV20-1; 12 nucleotides match TRBD2. V lost 3 bases to trimming and J lost 5 bases; unmatched junction nucleotides: 8. The CDR3 contains 16 residues. Germline-derived CDR1 and CDR2 are DFQATT and SNEGSKA (reference sequence). This chain's CDR3 is CSASPFLAGGHNEQFF. CDR3 in DNA: TGCAGTGCTAGTCCCTTCCTAGCGGGGGGGCACAATGAGCAGTTCTTC.

This clone appeared many times. The chain joins TRBV27 to TRBJ1-5; possibly TRBD1 for D (5 bases). Germline CDR1 is MNHEY and CDR2 is SMNVEV (reference sequence). This CDR3 region has 14 residues. V gave up 5 bases and J gave up 7 bases, with 15 bases separating them. This CDR3 is CASSASAGAQPQHF. The CDR3 bases are TGTGCCAGCAGTGCCTCCGCCGGGGCCCAGCCCCAGCATTTT.

The CDR3 DNA reads TGTGCCAGCAGTTTAGCGGGCCTCTATGGCTACACCTTC. It translates to CASSLAGLYGYTF. The genes are TRBV12-3 or TRBV12-4 and TRBJ1-2; D not certain. The V and J ends lost 0 bases and 4 bases respectively, with 6 bases between them. The CDR3 extends over 13 amino acids.

The chain joins TRBV9 to TRBJ2-1; D gene ambiguous. The germline gives CDR1 SGDLS, CDR2 YYNGEE. There are 13 residues in the CDR3. Trimming shortened V by 3 bases and J by 3 bases, and 7 bases separated the two germline ends. This chain's CDR3 is CASSATDYNEQFF. The DNA for the CDR3 is TGTGCCAGCAGCGCGACGGACTACAATGAGCAGTTCTTC.

The J gene is TRBJ2-4, the V gene TRBV6-5; TRBD1 matches at 8 bases. There are 15 residues in the CDR3. CDR1 is MNHEY and CDR2 is SVGAGI in the germline V gene. The V segment lost 6 bases and the J segment 0 bases; nucleotides outside the gene matches: 4. CDR3 sequence (DNA): TGTGCCAGCAGCCCACAGGGGGTAGCCAAAAACATTCAGTACTTC. Encoded protein: CASSPQGVAKNIQYF.

This sequence joins TRBV28 and TRBJ2-2, with 9 nucleotides matching TRBD2. Germline V gene lookup returns CDR1 MDHEN and CDR2 SYDVKM. Trimming cost V 6 bases and J 5 bases; bases outside gene matches: 7. The CDR3 consists of 15 residues. CDR3 in amino acids: CASSPGLAGTGELFF. The CDR3 bases are TGTGCCAGCAGCCCCGGGCTAGCGGGAACCGGGGAGCTGTTTTTT.

This chain connects TRBV19 to TRBJ2-5; possible D gene TRBD1, 8 bases. The CDR3 consists of 15 residues. Germline CDR1 LNHDA, CDR2 SQIVND (reference sequence). Trimming took 7 bases from V and 5 from J, leaving 20 bases between them. The CDR3 nucleotides read TGTGCCAGTAACGAACAGGGGGGGTTTTGGGAGACCCAGTACTTC. Translated: CASNEQGGFWETQYF.

The chain is built from TRBV6-5 and TRBJ2-1; D tentatively reads TRBD1 or TRBD2 (5 bases each). CDR3 length: 15 residues. The germline V gene has CDR1 MNHEY and CDR2 SVGAGI. Trimming pared 7 bases from V and 3 bases from J, leaving 16 bases between. For the CDR3, the DNA is TGTGCCAGCAACTACCGGGACCAGAACTACAATGAGCAGTTCTTC. It yields the protein CASNYRDQNYNEQFF.

V and J are TRBV6-2 or TRBV6-3 and TRBJ1-5, with D possibly TRBD1 on 5 matching bases. This CDR3 has 14 residues. The germline CDR1 and CDR2 sequences are MNHEY and SVGEGT. With 5 bases removed from V and 7 bases from J, the gap between germline ends came to 15 bases. In DNA form, the CDR3 reads TGTGCCAGCAGTACGACAACCGGGGGGCAGCCCCAGCATTTT. It yields the protein CASSTTTGGQPQHF.

This chain joins TRBV2 and TRBJ2-3; 7 bases match TRBD2. The CDR3 extends over 15 amino acids. Germline V CDR1 and CDR2: SNHLY, FYNNEI. Losses at the gene ends were 3 bases for V and 1 base for J; bases not matched to a gene: 4. CDR3 sequence reads: CASSELAGGTDTQYF. The CDR3 bases are TGTGCCAGCAGTGAGTTGGCGGGGGGCACAGATACGCAGTATTTT.

The V gene is TRBV30, the J gene TRBJ2-1; D gene ambiguous. From germline, CDR1 is GTSNPN and CDR2 SVGIG (reference sequence). CDR3 length: 12 residues. The V end lost 0 bases, the J end lost 6 bases, and 6 bases lay between the germline ends. The CDR3 protein is CAWSVTRNEQFF. CDR3 sequence (DNA): TGTGCCTGGAGTGTAACCCGCAATGAGCAGTTCTTC.

The chain joins TRBV5-4 to TRBJ2-7; D is uncertain. The V and J ends lost 4 bases and 2 bases respectively, with 10 bases between them. CDR3 length: 13 amino acids. CDR1 is SGHNT, CDR2 YYREEE, per germline (reference sequence). The CDR3 protein is CASSTGRAYEQYF. DNA of the CDR3: TGTGCCAGCAGCACCGGTCGAGCCTACGAGCAGTACTTC.

The chain joins TRBV7-9 to TRBJ1-2, with TRBD1 matching 11 bases. CDR3 length: 17 residues. Germline CDR1 and CDR2: SEHNR and FQNEAQ (reference sequence). Trimming removed 3 bases from V and 3 bases from J; junction bases left unmatched: 9. The CDR3 coding sequence is TGTGCCAGCAGCTTCCCCCCCGGGACAGGGGGTGACTATGGCTACACCTTC. Translated: CASSFPPGTGGDYGYTF.

The rearrangement uses TRBV3-1 (or the pseudogene TRBV3-2) and TRBJ2-3; D remains ambiguous. Trimming removed 2 bases from V and 3 bases from J, with 12 bases in between. The CDR3 spans 15 residues. Germline loops: CDR1 LGHDT, CDR2 YNNKEL (reference sequence). CDR3 amino acids: CASSQNVVGTDTQYF. CDR3 in DNA: TGTGCCAGCAGCCAAAACGTGGTTGGGACAGATACGCAGTATTTT.

V gene TRBV6-2 or TRBV6-3 combines with J gene TRBJ2-1, with D unresolved. V lost 5 bases and J 7 bases, leaving 15 bases between the germline ends. The germline V gene encodes CDR1 MNHEY and CDR2 SVGEGT. The CDR3 contains 14 residues. CDR3 nucleotides: TGTGCCAGCAGTATAGTTCGGAGTCGGAATGAGCAGTTCTTC. Translation gives CASSIVRSRNEQFF.

This rearrangement joins TRBV5-5 to TRBJ1-6, with D possibly being TRBD1 (6 bases). The CDR3 extends over 15 amino acids. Trimming pared 4 bases from V and 4 bases from J, leaving 12 bases between. Germline V gene lookup returns CDR1 SGHKS and CDR2 YYEKEE (reference sequence). CDR3: CASSRLQGYNSPLHF. The DNA for the CDR3 is TGTGCCAGCAGCCGATTACAGGGATATAATTCACCCCTCCACTTT. The full variable domain, with the rest looked up from reference TRBV5-5 and TRBJ1-6, is DAGVTQSPTHLIKTRGQQVTLRCSPISGHKSVSWYQQVLGQGPQFIFQYYEKEERGRGNFPDRFSARQFPNYSSELNVNALLLGDSALYLCASSRLQGYNSPLHFGNGTRLTVT.

The chain carries TRBV4-1 and TRBJ2-7, with 10 bases aligning to TRBD1. The length of the CDR3 is 14 residues. Germline V gene sequence: CDR1 MGHRA, CDR2 YSYEKL. J gave up 7 bases and V 4 bases, and 7 bases lay outside the gene matches. The CDR3 sequence: CASSLDRGLGEQYF. The CDR3 region has the DNA TGCGCCAGCAGCCTAGACAGGGGGCTAGGGGAGCAGTACTTC.

The chain employs TRBV30 and TRBJ2-1; 7 bases fit TRBD2. The germline V gene has CDR1 GTSNPN and CDR2 SVGIG (reference sequence). J was trimmed by 5 bases and V by 4 bases; bases with no gene match: 5. The CDR3 spans 13 residues. CDR3 DNA: TGTGCCTGGATGTCTAGCGGCCACAATGAGCAGTTCTTC. It is translated as CAWMSSGHNEQFF.